Below, 26 T cell receptor beta chains from the same sample are listed, as sequenced in a study of response to subunit inactivated influenza vaccine. One entry per CDR3 protein, called by TCRdb with MiXCR from the RT-PCR reads. The sample consists of 500,000 to 600,000 distinct CDR3 sequences, 14% of them appearing once. The sample here was PBMCs from blood, taken roughly 13 days after vaccination. Every receptor here comes from a man aged 50-59 years who received an inactivated influenza vaccine.

The gene calls are TRBV5-5 and TRBJ2-5; D is unclear. The CDR3 is made up of 14 amino acids. Deletions cut 1 base from V and 0 bases from J, with 7 bases between. Germline CDR1 reads SGHKS; CDR2 reads YYEKEE (reference sequence). CDR3 DNA: TGTGCCAGCAGCTTGTGGCGACACCAAGAGACCCAGTACTTC. As protein: CASSLWRHQETQYF.

This clonotype has a handful of counts. This chain connects TRBV4-1 to TRBJ2-1, with D possibly being TRBD2 (6 bases). CDR3 length: 14 amino acids. Trimming cost V 3 bases and J 4 bases, with 10 bases left between them. Germline V gene sequence: CDR1 MGHRA, CDR2 YSYEKL. CDR3 protein: CASSQAGTYNEQFF. CDR3 sequence (DNA): TGCGCCAGCAGCCAGGCCGGGACTTACAATGAGCAGTTCTTC.

The table lists this clonotype with many counts. The V and J genes are TRBV12-3 or TRBV12-4 and TRBJ2-7; 14 bases line up with TRBD2. V dropped 7 bases and J dropped 7; count of bases not matched to a gene: 9. The CDR3 has 15 residues. The CDR3 sequence is CASTPGLAGAWEQYF. For the CDR3, the DNA is TGTGCCAGCACCCCGGGACTAGCGGGAGCGTGGGAGCAGTACTTC.

On this clonotype itself: Because the CDR3 is missing its conserved closing phenylalanine or tryptophan, this is likely a read error. The DNA is omitted, as the CDR3 cannot be located on it reliably, and the CDR3 follows TCRdb's listing. J is TRBJ2-7 and V is TRBV7-2. From germline, CDR1 is SGHTA and CDR2 FQGNSA. The CDR3 is 13 residues long, counting both termini. CDR3 protein: CASSLGIGGRIVL.

This clonotype turned up a few times. The V and J genes are TRBV5-1 and TRBJ2-2; 9 positions agree with TRBD1. This CDR3 is built from 18 residues. Trimming cost V 4 bases and J 0 bases; bases outside gene matches: 10. Looked up from germline, CDR1 is SGHRS and CDR2 is YFSETQ. The CDR3 nucleotides read TGCGCCAGCAGCCGCATGGGACAGGGAATTACGAACACCGGGGAGCTGTTTTTT. It codes for CASSRMGQGITNTGELFF.

The CDR3 coding sequence is TGTGCCATCACCTTCCAGGTAGCGCGGTCAGATACGCAGTATTTT. This encodes CAITFQVARSDTQYF. The chain employs TRBV10-3 and TRBJ2-3; the D gene is possibly TRBD2 (5 bases). The germline V and J ends were trimmed by 7 bases and 4 bases, with 18 bases remaining between them. This CDR3 comprises 15 residues. The germline gives CDR1 ENHRY, CDR2 SYGVKD.

The chain carries TRBV28 and TRBJ2-5; weak D call: TRBD1 (8 bases). V was trimmed by 6 bases and J by 5 bases, leaving 19 bases between them. Germline V lookup: CDR1 MDHEN, CDR2 SYDVKM. The length of the CDR3 is 15 residues. CDR3 nucleotides: TGTGCCAGCAGCTTGATCGGACAGGGAGGGGAGACCCAGTACTTC. This gives the protein CASSLIGQGGETQYF.

In its sample, this clonotype was seen a few times. The chain is built from TRBV29-1 and TRBJ2-1; possible D gene TRBD2, 5 bases. Per germline, CDR1 SQVTM and CDR2 ANQGSEA. The CDR3 is 14 residues long. V lost 3 bases and J lost 4, with 13 bases in between. The chain's CDR3 is CSVEKWERYNEQFF. The CDR3 DNA is TGCAGCGTTGAGAAGTGGGAGCGGTACAATGAGCAGTTCTTC.

This rearrangement joins TRBV7-9 to TRBJ1-5; 9 positions agree with TRBD1. This CDR3 is built from 15 residues. Trimming at V came to 2 bases and at J to 4 bases, leaving 3 bases not matched to a gene. Germline V lookup: CDR1 SEHNR, CDR2 FQNEAQ (reference sequence). CDR3 nucleotide sequence: TGTGCCAGCAGCTTAAGCGGGACAGGGAATCAGCCCCAGCATTTT. As protein: CASSLSGTGNQPQHF.

This clonotype was seen a few times. The V call is TRBV29-1, the J call TRBJ1-4; D is undetermined. Trimming removed 7 bases at V and 4 bases at J, with 13 bases between. This CDR3 spans 13 amino acids. Germline V CDR1 and CDR2: SQVTM, ANQGSEA. The CDR3 protein is CSANERGNEKLFF. In nucleotides, the CDR3 is TGCAGCGCCAACGAGCGGGGTAATGAAAAACTGTTTTTT.

The rearrangement links TRBV5-5 to TRBJ1-3; no clear D gene. V was shortened by 1 base and J by 7 bases, with 9 bases between the two germline ends. CDR1 SGHKS and CDR2 YYEKEE come from the germline V gene (reference sequence). CDR3 length: 13 amino acids. The CDR3 region has the DNA TGTGCCAGCAGCTTGTATGCGGGGAACACCATATATTTT. Amino acids: CASSLYAGNTIYF.

The chain uses TRBV4-1 and TRBJ2-2; D possibly matches TRBD1 or TRBD2 (5 bases each). Trimming cost V 4 bases and J 0 bases, with 30 bases left between them. Germline CDR1 MGHRA, CDR2 YSYEKL. The CDR3 length is 22 residues. CDR3 amino acids: CASSLGLQYGTDQTSNTGELFF. The CDR3 bases are TGCGCCAGCAGCCTCGGTCTTCAATACGGGACGGACCAGACTTCGAACACCGGGGAGCTGTTTTTT.

This clonotype has only a few counts. The chain carries TRBV4-2 and TRBJ2-3; 9 bases align to TRBD2. Germline V gene data show CDR1 as LGHNA and CDR2 as YNFKEQ. Trimming at V came to 1 base and at J to 5 bases, leaving 10 bases not matched to a gene. CDR3 length equals 17 residues. The CDR3 sequence is CASSQALLAGVVDTQYF. CDR3 DNA: TGTGCCAGCAGCCAAGCCCTACTAGCGGGTGTTGTAGATACGCAGTATTTT.

This clonotype occurred once. The chain employs TRBV24-1 and TRBJ2-5, with 15 bases that match TRBD2. This CDR3 has 16 residues. Germline V gene sequence: CDR1 KGHDR, CDR2 SFDVKD. J was trimmed by 2 bases and V by 5 bases; bases with no gene match: 2. CDR3 residues: CATSGTSGGGQETQYF. The CDR3 DNA is TGTGCCACCAGTGGGACTAGCGGGGGGGGTCAAGAGACCCAGTACTTC.

This sequence joins TRBV4-2 and TRBJ2-1, with TRBD2 matching over 7 bases. The V gene's germline CDR1 is LGHNA and CDR2 YNFKEQ. Losses at the gene ends were 1 base for V and 1 base for J; bases not matched to a gene: 4. The CDR3 is made up of 16 amino acids. The CDR3 DNA reads TGTGCCAGCAGCCAAGCCGGGACTAATTCCTACAATGAGCAGTTCTTC. Encoded protein: CASSQAGTNSYNEQFF.

CDR3 in amino acids: CASSSRREGVTQYF. DNA for the CDR3: TGTGCCAGCAGCTCTCGGCGGGAGGGAGTGACCCAGTACTTC. The chain combines TRBV11-1 with TRBJ2-5; 9 nucleotides line up with TRBD2. V trimming: 4 bases; J trimming: 7 bases; junction bases outside the gene matches: 7. The CDR3 is 14 amino acids. Germline V gene lookup returns CDR1 SGHAT and CDR2 FQDESV (reference sequence). The variable domain in full, completed from reference TRBV11-1 and TRBJ2-5, reads EAEVAQSPRYKITEKSQAVAFWCDPISGHATLYWYRQILGQGPELLVQFQDESVVDDSQLPKDRFSAERLKGVDSTLKIQPAELGDSAMYLCASSSRREGVTQYFGPGTRLLVL.

V gene TRBV27 combines with J gene TRBJ1-6, with D uncertain. The CDR3 is made up of 13 amino acids. V lost 4 bases to trimming and J lost 7 bases, with 8 bases between them. Germline assignment: CDR1 MNHEY and CDR2 SMNVEV (reference sequence). The CDR3 here is CASSSNTNSPLHF. CDR3 coding DNA: TGTGCCAGCAGTTCTAACACGAATTCACCCCTCCACTTT.

The chain has TRBV12-3 or TRBV12-4 and TRBJ1-5; D is ambiguous. V was trimmed by 5 bases and J by 0 bases, leaving 11 bases between them. The CDR3 is 15 amino acids. The CDR3 protein is CASSPGGSSNQPQHF. The CDR3 coding sequence is TGTGCCAGCAGTCCCGGAGGGAGTAGCAATCAGCCCCAGCATTTT.

This clonotype was counted at least ten times. The rearrangement links TRBV29-1 to TRBJ2-1; the D gene is possibly TRBD1 (6 bases). The CDR3 runs to 17 residues. Germline lookup yields CDR1 SQVTM and CDR2 ANQGSEA. V gave up 5 bases and J gave up 1 base, with 21 bases separating them. The CDR3 reads CSVRLSGYRVSYNEQFF. In DNA form, the CDR3 reads TGCAGCGTTAGGTTGTCCGGGTACAGGGTTTCCTACAATGAGCAGTTCTTC.

The gene calls are TRBV4-1 and TRBJ2-1; 9 nucleotides match TRBD2. CDR3 length equals 18 residues. CDR1 MGHRA and CDR2 YSYEKL come from the germline V gene. V lost 0 bases and J lost 2; bases outside the gene matches: 8. The CDR3: CASSQEEAGGQPYNEQFF. In DNA form, the CDR3 reads TGCGCCAGCAGCCAAGAAGAGGCGGGGGGGCAACCCTACAATGAGCAGTTCTTC.

This rearrangement joins TRBV6-1 to TRBJ1-5, with D possibly matching TRBD1 (6 bases). Trimming shortened V by 6 bases and J by 5 bases, and 17 bases separated the two germline ends. This CDR3 spans 15 amino acids. Germline loops: CDR1 MNHNS, CDR2 SASEGT. CDR3 in amino acids: CASSRTGGADQPQHF. The CDR3 region has the DNA TGTGCCAGCAGCCGAACCGGGGGGGCCGATCAGCCCCAGCATTTT.

This clonotype has ten or more counts. The genes are TRBV19 and TRBJ2-3, with no clear D. Deletions cut 10 bases from V and 5 bases from J, with 10 bases between. The CDR3 contains 11 residues. Germline V gives CDR1 LNHDA, CDR2 SQIVND (reference sequence). The CDR3 DNA follows: TGTGCCACGCAGGACCGAGATACGCAGTATTTT. It translates to CATQDRDTQYF.

This clonotype has just a few counts. The chain uses TRBV20-1 and TRBJ1-5; 8 nucleotides line up with TRBD1. Trimming at V came to 2 bases and at J to 7 bases, leaving 4 bases not matched to a gene. Per the germline V gene, CDR1 is DFQATT and CDR2 is SNEGSKA (reference sequence). The CDR3 contains 13 residues. CDR3 loop: CSARPTGAQPQHF. The CDR3 nucleotides are TGCAGTGCTAGACCGACAGGGGCCCAGCCCCAGCATTTT.

This clonotype came up a few times. The V call is TRBV6-2 or TRBV6-3, the J call TRBJ2-2; D gene uncertain. V was shortened by 3 bases and J by 4 bases, with 9 bases between the two germline ends. The CDR3 sequence is 14 residues long. The germline V gene encodes CDR1 MNHEY and CDR2 SVGEGT. CDR3 region: CASSYRRVTGELFF. The DNA of the CDR3 is TGTGCCAGCAGTTATCGACGGGTCACCGGGGAGCTGTTTTTT.

The sample holds a few counts of this clonotype. The chain is built from TRBV7-3 and TRBJ2-1, with D unresolved. The germline gives CDR1 SGHTA, CDR2 FQGTGA. This CDR3 is built from 16 residues. Trimming stripped 3 bases from V and 0 bases from J, with 12 bases between. CDR3 coding DNA: TGTGCCAGCAGCTTCTTAGCAGATAGCTCCTACAATGAGCAGTTCTTC. Translation gives CASSFLADSSYNEQFF.

The chain carries TRBV6-1 and TRBJ2-1; D is perhaps TRBD2 (7 bases). CDR3 length: 17 amino acids. Trimming left V 6 bases short and J 7 bases short, with 25 bases between. Germline loops: CDR1 MNHNS, CDR2 SASEGT. CDR3 in DNA: TGTGCCAGCAGCCGGAACGGGGGAAGCGGGACAATGAATGAGCAGTTCTTC. It specifies CASSRNGGSGTMNEQFF.